This TCR beta chain was identified in a study of molecular identifiers for immune sequencing clone quantification. The study's findings and limits: In CMV-specific effectors, clones above 20 copies held over 99% of molecules; naive, under 1%.

As regards this clonotype: The antigen is not known.

TCRdb re-derived calls from the PCR reads in MiXCR, one entry per CDR3 protein. The top ten clones hold over 8% of a sample with over 90,000 distinct CDR3 sequences, about 32% of them seen once. V gave up 7 bases and J gave up 1 base, with 11 bases separating them. The CDR3 extends over 13 amino acids. Germline V gene lookup returns CDR1 LNHDA and CDR2 SQIVND (reference sequence). Naive CD8 T cell sorting was performed on the CD8+CD4-CCR7+CD45RA+ phenotype. The chain carries TRBV19 and TRBJ2-7, with TRBD2 as a possible D gene (6 bases). This TCR was sampled from a human donor in good health. Some libraries in this study had Jurkat cell RNA spiked in. Material: naive CD8+ T cells from blood, with Jurkat cell RNA spiked in. Subset here: FACS-sorted CD8+CD4-CCR7+CD45RA+ naive T cells. DNA for the CDR3: TGTGCCAGTACCGCGGGACTTTCCTACGAGCAGTACTTC. The encoded protein is CASTAGLSYEQYF.